Below are 19 T cell receptor beta chains sequenced from a single sample in a study of PD-1 blockade in mismatch repair-deficient tumors (dated by TCRdb to the late 2010s). The library was prepared using the immunoSEQ multiplex PCR assay. In TCRdb, the immuneACCESS table is reduced to in-frame sequences with V and J assigned. These tables do not hold every clone; where another copy was compared, an unresolved V gene accounts for under half, and the others remain unexplained. This sample gives about 68,000 clones in total; 70% to 80% of them show up just once. Roughly 5% of the sample belongs to the ten largest clones. This sample comprised peripheral blood, obtained 2 weeks after starting pembrolizumab. Receptors were obtained from an adult with mismatch repair-deficient cancer.

The J gene is TRBJ1-2, the V gene TRBV7-9, with D uncertain. V lost 4 bases, J lost 4 bases, and 10 bases lay in between. The CDR3 extends over 13 amino acids. Germline V gene data show CDR1 as SEHNR and CDR2 as FQNEAQ (reference sequence). Here the CDR3 DNA reads TGTGCCAGCAGCTCGACCGAGTTCTATGGCTACACCTTC. Translation: CASSSTEFYGYTF. The full variable domain, its missing parts supplied by reference TRBV7-9 and TRBJ1-2, is DTGVSQNPRHKITKRGQNVTFRCDPISEHNRLYWYRQTLGQGPEFLTYFQNEAQLEKSRLLSDRFSAERPKGSFSTLEIQRTEQGDSAMYLCASSSTEFYGYTFGSGTRLTVV.

This clone was observed a single time. The chain combines TRBV11-2 with TRBJ2-7; 13 bases are shared with TRBD2. The V and J ends lost 4 bases and 1 base, in that order; junction bases with no gene match: 13. Germline assignment: CDR1 SGHAT and CDR2 FQNNGV. The length of the CDR3 is 19 residues. CDR3 bases: TGTGCCAGCAGCTCGTCGGGACTAGCGGGAAGGTTAGGATCCTACGAGCAGTACTTC. Protein product: CASSSSGLAGRLGSYEQYF. Based on the CDR3 plus reference TRBV11-2 and TRBJ2-7, the full variable domain is EAGVAQSPRYKIIEKRQSVAFWCNPISGHATLYWYQQILGQGPKLLIQFQNNGVVDDSQLPKDRFSAERLKGVDSTLKIQPAKLEDSAVYLCASSSSGLAGRLGSYEQYFGPGTRLTVT.

This chain uses TRBV28 with TRBJ1-2; 7 nucleotides agree with TRBD1. The length of the CDR3 is 15 residues. Per germline, CDR1 MDHEN and CDR2 SYDVKM. Trimming at V came to 5 bases and at J to 1 base, leaving 7 bases not matched to a gene. The CDR3 spells CASSPGTEGNYGYTF. The CDR3 DNA is TGTGCCAGCAGTCCAGGGACAGAGGGTAACTATGGCTACACCTTC.

This clone was counted between two and nine times. Other DNA sequences in the sample encode the same CDR3. The rearrangement joins TRBV7-2 to TRBJ2-7, with 7 bases identical to TRBD1. J lost 4 bases, V lost 1 base, and 4 bases had no gene match. The CDR3 length is 14 residues. Germline V lookup: CDR1 SGHTA, CDR2 FQGNSA. The CDR3 region is CASSLESRGYEQYF. The CDR3 bases are TGTGCCAGCAGCTTAGAGAGCAGGGGGTACGAGCAGTACTTC.

CDR3 in DNA: TGTGCCAGCAGCCGAACTAGACAGGGCCACGAGCAGTACTTC. Residues: CASSRTRQGHEQYF. The V call is TRBV11-2, the J call TRBJ2-7, with 7 bases that match TRBD1. The V and J ends lost 5 bases and 5 bases, in that order; junction bases with no gene match: 9. The CDR3 loop spans 14 amino acids. The V gene's germline CDR1 is SGHAT and CDR2 FQNNGV.

This clone has just a few counts. J is TRBJ2-7 and V is TRBV5-1; D is perhaps TRBD2 (6 bases). CDR1 and CDR2 (germline): SGHRS, YFSETQ. The CDR3 spans 17 residues. V lost 3 bases to trimming and J lost 4 bases, with 23 bases between them. Written as DNA, the CDR3 is TGCGCCAGCAGCTGGCGGGATGAGAGGGCCATAAGATACGAGCAGTACTTC. Residues: CASSWRDERAIRYEQYF.

The chain joins TRBV14 to TRBJ2-1, with TRBD1 matching 10 bases. V was clipped by 6 bases and J by 9 bases; unmatched bases: 11. The germline V gene has CDR1 SGHDN and CDR2 FVKESK. CDR3 length: 15 residues. The CDR3: CASRLSTGGRGEQFF. The DNA of the CDR3 is TGTGCCAGCAGGTTGTCGACAGGGGGCCGGGGTGAGCAGTTCTTC. Supplemented by reference TRBV14 and TRBJ2-1, the full variable domain reads EAGVTQFPSHSVIEKGQTVTLRCDPISGHDNLYWYRRVMGKEIKFLLHFVKESKQDESGMPNNRFLAERTGGTYSTLKVQPAELEDSGVYFCASRLSTGGRGEQFFGPGTRLTVL.

In this sample, this clone turned up a few times. The chain employs TRBV5-1 and TRBJ2-7, with D perhaps TRBD1 (6 bases). The germline CDR1 and CDR2 sequences are SGHRS and YFSETQ. V lost 3 bases and J 13 bases, leaving 23 bases between the germline ends. This CDR3 contains 14 residues. The CDR3 DNA reads TGCGCCAGCAGCTCGGACAGTCTAACCCCAGTCAGTTACTTC. It specifies CASSSDSLTPVSYF.

The chain joins TRBV2 to TRBJ1-3; no reliable D call. The CDR3 is 14 amino acids. CDR1 SNHLY and CDR2 FYNNEI come from the germline V gene. V was trimmed by 6 bases and J by 4 bases, leaving 13 bases between them. The CDR3 loop reads CASRWAAGGNTIYF. CDR3 bases: TGTGCCAGCAGGTGGGCAGCAGGCGGAAACACCATATATTTT. Filled out from reference TRBV2 and TRBJ1-3, the complete variable domain reads EPEVTQTPSHQVTQMGQEVILRCVPISNHLYFYWYRQILGQKVEFLVSFYNNEISEKSEIFDDQFSVERPDGSNFTLKIRSTKLEDSAMYFCASRWAAGGNTIYFGEGSWLTVV.

With regard to this clone: The junction departs from germline at one end; a sequencing error may be responsible. The chain employs TRBV11-3 and TRBJ2-1, with 9 bases matching TRBD2. The CDR3 extends over 17 amino acids. Germline V CDR1 and CDR2: SGHNT, YENEEA. DNA for the CDR3: TGTGCCAGCAGTTTAGCGATAGCGGGAGATTTCTACAATGAGCAGTTCTTC. Its protein is CASSLAIAGDFYNEQFF. Variable domain in full (rest from reference TRBV11-3 and TRBJ2-1): EAGVVQSPRYKIIEKKQPVAFWCNPISGHNTLYWYLQNLGQGPELLIRYENEEAVDDSQLPKDRFSAERLKGVDSTLKIQPAELGDSAVYLCASSLAIAGDFYNEQFFGPGTRLTVL.

This clone came up a few times. The chain employs TRBV7-9 and TRBJ2-5; 9 bases align to TRBD2. This CDR3 is built from 13 residues. V shed 5 bases and J 5 bases; nucleotides not matched to a gene: 3. Germline-derived CDR1 and CDR2 are SEHNR and FQNEAQ (reference sequence). The CDR3 loop is CASSRTSEETQYF. For the CDR3, the DNA is TGTGCCAGCAGCCGGACTAGCGAGGAGACCCAGTACTTC.

V is TRBV4-2 and J is TRBJ2-3; TRBD2 agrees at 8 bases. From germline, CDR1 is LGHNA and CDR2 YNFKEQ. J lost 2 bases, V lost 0 bases, and 7 bases had no gene match. CDR3 length: 17 residues. CDR3 sequence: CASSQDLASGHTDTQYF. The CDR3 coding sequence is TGTGCCAGCAGCCAAGATCTGGCTAGCGGGCACACAGATACGCAGTATTTT.

A few counts support this clone. The gene calls are TRBV5-1 and TRBJ2-7; 9 nucleotides line up with TRBD2. The V gene end was trimmed by 4 bases and the J gene end by 5 bases; junction bases not matched to a gene: 4. Germline V CDR1 and CDR2: SGHRS, YFSETQ. The CDR3 is 13 residues long. CDR3 in amino acids: CASSQGLANEQYF. The CDR3 region has the DNA TGCGCCAGCAGCCAGGGACTAGCTAACGAGCAGTACTTC.

This sequence joins TRBV5-1 and TRBJ2-1, with 11 bases aligning to TRBD2. The germline V gene encodes CDR1 SGHRS and CDR2 YFSETQ. This CDR3 spans 19 amino acids. With V trimmed by 1 base and J by 9 bases, 18 bases remained unmatched. The CDR3 is CASSLRHLAGGYPSGEQFF. The DNA of the CDR3 is TGCGCCAGCAGCTTGCGACATCTAGCGGGAGGATACCCATCTGGTGAGCAGTTCTTC.

This clone is a singleton in its sample. The V call is TRBV6-5, the J call TRBJ2-7; D is ambiguous. The CDR3 consists of 15 residues. CDR1 MNHEY and CDR2 SVGAGI come from the germline V gene. Trimming took off 0 bases at V and 2 bases at J, with 11 bases between the two ends. In DNA, the CDR3 is TGTGCCAGCAGTTACTCGGGCCTATCAACCTACGAGCAGTACTTC. Its translation: CASSYSGLSTYEQYF.

V and J are TRBV19 and TRBJ1-1, with TRBD1 identical over 8 bases. Germline-derived CDR1 and CDR2 are LNHDA and SQIVND (reference sequence). The V and J ends lost 6 bases and 2 bases, in that order; junction bases with no gene match: 2. The CDR3 loop spans 13 amino acids. The chain's CDR3 is CASRQGVNTEAFF. CDR3 DNA sequence: TGTGCCAGTAGACAGGGGGTAAACACTGAAGCTTTCTTT.

The rearrangement uses TRBV15 and TRBJ2-1; 9 bases agree with TRBD2. Trimming took 2 bases from V and 9 from J; bases not matched to a gene: 14. CDR3 size: 17 residues. In germline, CDR1 is LNHNV, CDR2 YYDKDF (reference sequence). CDR3 amino acids: CATSRPPGLAVLFEQFF. CDR3 nucleotide sequence: TGTGCCACCAGCAGACCCCCGGGACTAGCTGTTCTTTTTGAGCAGTTCTTC.

The V gene is TRBV11-2, the J gene TRBJ2-1; weak D call: TRBD2 (5 bases). Trimming removed 0 bases from V and 6 bases from J, with 24 bases in between. Germline values: CDR1 SGHAT, CDR2 FQNNGV. The CDR3 is 19 residues long. The CDR3 DNA sequence: TGTGCCAGCAGCTTAGATATGGGGTTTCCAGCGGATCGTCGCAATGAGCAGTTCTTC. This codes for CASSLDMGFPADRRNEQFF.

This chain uses TRBV9 with TRBJ1-2; TRBD1 agrees at 9 bases. CDR1 is SGDLS and CDR2 is YYNGEE in the germline V gene. This CDR3 has 16 residues. Unmatched junction bases numbered 7, after V lost 4 bases and J lost 0 bases. CDR3 nucleotides: TGTGCCAGCAGCCCCACCGGACAGGGGACTAACTATGGCTACACCTTC. Protein sequence: CASSPTGQGTNYGYTF.